This entry describes one T cell receptor beta chain. This clonotype appeared a few times. Its cognate antigen has yet to be identified. Per-base qualities were not stored, and no clone one base away is much larger. TCR beta repertoires were profiled from peripheral blood of approximately 13 young patients with multiple sclerosis to demonstrate the VDJtools post-analysis software. The multiple sclerosis patients were children and adolescents between roughly 6 and 15 years of age. The sample originates from a study of post-analysis software for immune sequencing data (dated by TCRdb to about 2015). For the study in its entirety: Disease courses on record covered relapsing-remitting, secondary progressive and progressive-relapsing multiple sclerosis, though some patients had no subtype annotation. Patient repertoires were compared against around 10 previously published healthy control repertoires from donors aged about 6 to 27 years. A subset of samples was prepared in parallel using single-end sample barcoding, then pooled and co-amplified after Illumina adapter ligation. What the study reported, not specific to this receptor: Significantly higher frequencies in patients than in controls were found for roughly 5 TRBV segments, including TRBV5-6, TRBV5-1 and TRBV20-1. Significantly lower normalized Chao1 diversity was found in multiple sclerosis patients than in controls, suggesting substantial peripheral T-cell clonal expansion. When samples were clustered directly using the F measure, samples prepared in the same batch co-clustered strongly, which prompted a batch-effect correction. The multiple sclerosis patient group was slightly younger than the control group.

Library prep was done by PCR. The sample was run on an Illumina HiSeq 2500. To reduce PCR and sequencing biases, unique molecular identifiers were incorporated into the TCR beta cDNA libraries. Roughly 0.5 million cDNA molecules were obtained per 1 to 10 million input T cells, so each molecule approximated one T cell. The same protocol used for the earlier healthy control dataset was applied to prepare and sequence the patient libraries. Within a given batch, samples were prepared together, multiplexed and sequenced on the same HiSeq lane. For the original study's pipeline: Raw barcoded reads were processed with MIGEC, discarding single-read molecular identifier groups before consensus assembly and CDR3 extraction. Clonotype tables were post-analysed with VDJtools, and diversity was normalized by down-sampling all datasets to the smallest sample size. To correct batch-related cross-sample contamination, repertoire overlap clustering matched CDR3 amino acid sequences but not nucleotide sequences. TCRdb reprocessing: public reads trimmed at Q25 with fastp, clones called with MiXCR, in-frame beta chains kept. One record per CDR3 amino acid sequence lists the most common genes and DNA. In this record, the V and J calls reflect TCRdb's handling and not the investigators' own analysis. Across this sample there are roughly 580,000 distinct CDR3 sequences, with around 44% seen only once. 1.5% to 2% of the sample is held by the ten biggest clonotypes.

The CDR3 measures 13 amino acids from cysteine to phenylalanine. Just the 39-base CDR3 DNA is kept, in frame starting at base 1. In the germline V gene, CDR1 corresponds to SQVTM and CDR2 to ANQGSEA. At the junction V is shortened by 4 bases and J by 4 bases, with 13 bases in between. Sequencing used blood. The sequence is built from TRBV29-1 and TRBJ2-5, and TRBD2 may be the D gene, going by 6 matching bases. The source of this sequence is a girl aged 5-17 years with multiple sclerosis. The CDR3 in this case is CSVVWGVGETQYF. The DNA sequence follows: TGCAGCGTTGTTTGGGGGGTAGGAGAGACCCAGTACTTC.